Each of the 23 T cell receptor beta chains below was sequenced from the same sample in a study of blood T cells in healthy people across ages. Together with a sample-barcoded 5' primer, a J-beta primer mix was included in a second PCR lasting about 7 to 11 cycles. In TCRdb, the 5' RACE reads were re-called with MiXCR into one record per CDR3 protein. The sample gives around 1,800,000 distinct CDR3 sequences, around 40% of which show up once; 20% to 25% is in the top ten. Source material: blood. These receptors originate from a human donor in good health.

V gene TRBV6-2 or TRBV6-3 combines with J gene TRBJ1-1; TRBD1 might be the D (6 bases). Trimming removed 4 bases at V and 5 bases at J, with 17 bases between. CDR3 length: 15 amino acids. In germline, CDR1 is MNHEY, CDR2 SVGEGT. CDR3 coding DNA: TGTGCCAGCAGTTCGAGGGGGAATTTGAGAACTGAAGCTTTCTTT. It codes for CASSSRGNLRTEAFF.

J is TRBJ1-2 and V is TRBV5-6, with D possibly TRBD1 on 6 matching bases. Trimming shortened V by 3 bases and J by 6 bases, and 12 bases separated the two germline ends. Germline V gene data show CDR1 as SGHDT and CDR2 as YYEEEE. The CDR3 spans 13 residues. Here the CDR3 DNA reads TGTGCCAGCAGCTCCGGACAGAGGCATGGCTACACCTTC. It yields the protein CASSSGQRHGYTF.

The rearrangement joins TRBV4-3 to TRBJ2-7, with 7 positions matching TRBD1. V lost 0 bases to trimming and J lost 0 bases; unmatched junction nucleotides: 2. Germline values: CDR1 LGHNA, CDR2 YSLEER. This CDR3 region has 15 residues. The CDR3 bases are TGCGCCAGCAGCCAAGACGACAGGGCCTCCTACGAGCAGTACTTC. It specifies CASSQDDRASYEQYF.

This CDR3 is CASSFRSGAEAFF. CDR3 coding DNA: TGTGCCAGCAGCTTCCGTTCGGGGGCTGAAGCTTTCTTT. The J gene is TRBJ1-1, the V gene TRBV7-3, with D tentatively TRBD1 (5 bases). CDR1 is SGHTA and CDR2 is FQGTGA in the germline V gene. This CDR3 is built from 13 residues. With 3 bases removed from V and 6 bases from J, the gap between germline ends came to 11 bases. The variable domain in full, with the rest retrieved from reference TRBV7-3 and TRBJ1-1, is GAGVSQTPSNKVTEKGKYVELRCDPISGHTALYWYRQSLGQGPEFLIYFQGTGAADDSGLPNDRFFAVRPEGSVSTLKIQRTERGDSAVYLCASSFRSGAEAFFGQGTRLTVV.

Turning to this clonotype: This sequence may be a read error, since a much larger clone differs from it by one base. The chain couples TRBV4-3 to TRBJ2-1; 7 bases agree with TRBD2. Per the germline V gene, CDR1 is LGHNA and CDR2 is YSLEER. The CDR3 sequence is 17 residues long. CDR3 nucleotide sequence: TGCGCCAGCAGCCAAGTTGGGCGGGCTAGGGGAGGGAATGAGCAGTGCTTC. Translation: CASSQVGRARGGNEQCF.

The chain carries TRBV10-3 and TRBJ2-4, with a tentative D call TRBD2 (5 bases). Trimming left V 0 bases short and J 7 bases short, with 16 bases between. There are 16 residues in the CDR3. Germline V lookup: CDR1 ENHRY, CDR2 SYGVKD. CDR3 bases: TGTGCCATCAGTGAGTCGACTATCAAACACAGCAACATTCAGTACTTC. Translated, it gives CAISESTIKHSNIQYF.

In this sample, this clonotype turned up a few times. The chain has TRBV6-5 and TRBJ2-1, with D uncertain. This CDR3 is 16 amino acids long. From germline, CDR1 is MNHEY and CDR2 SVGAGI. Trimming cost V 0 bases and J 4 bases, with 13 bases left between them. CDR3 nucleotides: TGTGCCAGCAGTTACTCGGCCGGTGAATGGTACAATGAGCAGTTCTTC. This translates into CASSYSAGEWYNEQFF.

This chain links TRBV7-9 with TRBJ1-2; TRBD1 might be the D (5 bases). The CDR3 runs 15 residues. Deletions cut 3 bases from V and 2 bases from J, with 13 bases between. The germline V gene encodes CDR1 SEHNR and CDR2 FQNEAQ (reference sequence). For the CDR3, the DNA is TGTGCCAGCAGCTTGCGGGACCGATCCAACTATGGCTACACCTTC. This sequence encodes CASSLRDRSNYGYTF. Combining the CDR3 with reference TRBV7-9 and TRBJ1-2 gives the whole variable domain DTGVSQNPRHKITKRGQNVTFRCDPISEHNRLYWYRQTLGQGPEFLTYFQNEAQLEKSRLLSDRFSAERPKGSFSTLEIQRTEQGDSAMYLCASSLRDRSNYGYTFGSGTRLTVV.

This clonotype turned up a few times. The V call is TRBV4-3, the J call TRBJ2-5; the D gene could be TRBD1 or TRBD2 (5 bases each). Trimming cost V 0 bases and J 4 bases, with 21 bases left between them. The CDR3 contains 18 residues. Germline-derived CDR1 and CDR2 are LGHNA and YSLEER. CDR3 sequence: CASSQDTVGTLGRETQYF. CDR3 bases: TGCGCCAGCAGCCAAGATACGGTCGGGACCCTAGGACGAGAGACCCAGTACTTC.

The chain couples TRBV5-1 to TRBJ2-3; D uncertain. With 0 bases removed from V and 2 bases from J, the gap between germline ends came to 7 bases. Germline loops: CDR1 SGHRS, CDR2 YFSETQ. The CDR3 sequence is 14 residues long. The CDR3 reads CASSLDVATDTQYF. CDR3 in DNA: TGCGCCAGCAGCTTGGACGTAGCCACAGATACGCAGTATTTT.

This clonotype has more than one count but fewer than ten. V is TRBV6-4 and J is TRBJ1-1; no clear D. This CDR3 is 13 amino acids long. The germline V and J ends were trimmed by 5 bases and 4 bases, with 11 bases remaining between them. CDR1 is MRHNA and CDR2 is SNTAGT in the germline V gene. In DNA form, the CDR3 reads TGTGCCAGCAGTAAGGACGTGGGCACTGAAGCTTTCTTT. Protein product: CASSKDVGTEAFF.

The rearrangement links TRBV7-2 to TRBJ1-5; D not certain. The V end lost 7 bases, the J end lost 7 bases, and 14 bases lay between the germline ends. The CDR3 covers 13 residues. Germline loops: CDR1 SGHTA, CDR2 FQGNSA. The chain's CDR3 is CASNKEPRQPQHF. DNA of the CDR3: TGTGCCAGCAACAAGGAACCGAGACAGCCCCAGCATTTT.

This clonotype was detected only a few times. This chain uses TRBV7-2 with TRBJ2-3, with D unresolved. Trimming took off 5 bases at V and 7 bases at J, with 13 bases between the two ends. This CDR3 region has 13 residues. The germline V gene has CDR1 SGHTA and CDR2 FQGNSA. The CDR3 reads CASSEASMNTQYF. The CDR3 DNA follows: TGTGCCAGCAGCGAGGCTAGTATGAATACGCAGTATTTT.

The chain recombines TRBV9 with TRBJ1-6; 8 bases match TRBD1. CDR1 is SGDLS and CDR2 is YYNGEE in the germline V gene. V was pared by 4 bases and J by 13 bases, with 10 bases of the junction left unmatched. CDR3 length equals 14 residues. In nucleotides, the CDR3 is TGTGCCAGCAGCCTCCAGGGGGCAGGTGCGCCCCTCCACTTT. Translating gives CASSLQGAGAPLHF.

CDR3 amino acids: CASRSDAAYNSPLHF. CDR3 nucleotides: TGTGCCAGCAGGTCGGACGCGGCGTATAATTCACCCCTCCACTTT. V usage is TRBV7-8 and J usage is TRBJ1-6; D unresolved. The germline V and J ends were trimmed by 6 bases and 4 bases, with 13 bases remaining between them. Per germline, CDR1 SGHVS and CDR2 FQNEAQ. The CDR3 totals 15 residues. Using reference TRBV7-8 and TRBJ1-6 for the parts outside the CDR3, the full variable domain is GAGVSQSPRYKVAKRGQDVALRCDPISGHVSLFWYQQALGQGPEFLTYFQNEAQLDKSGLPSDRFFAERPEGSVSTLKIQRTQQEDSAVYLCASRSDAAYNSPLHFGNGTRLTVT.

This chain links TRBV7-3 with TRBJ2-3; a possible D gene is TRBD2 (5 bases). The CDR3 is 15 residues long. V dropped 5 bases and J dropped 1 base, with 13 bases sitting between them. Per germline, CDR1 SGHTA and CDR2 FQGTGA. CDR3 loop: CASSRYGERTDTQYF. CDR3 nucleotide sequence: TGTGCCAGCAGCCGCTACGGGGAGCGCACAGATACGCAGTATTTT. Drawing the rest from reference TRBV7-3 and TRBJ2-3, the complete variable domain is GAGVSQTPSNKVTEKGKYVELRCDPISGHTALYWYRQSLGQGPEFLIYFQGTGAADDSGLPNDRFFAVRPEGSVSTLKIQRTERGDSAVYLCASSRYGERTDTQYFGPGTRLTVL.

In regard to this clonotype: The junction and the germline gene differ at one end; a read error may be behind it. The rearrangement uses TRBV7-9 and TRBJ1-2; TRBD1 might be the D (6 bases). The CDR3 totals 14 residues. Germline CDR1 and CDR2: SEHNR and FQNEAQ (reference sequence). CDR3 loop: CAGSLITGWAGYTF. Here the CDR3 DNA reads TGTGCCGGCAGCCTCATCACAGGGTGGGCTGGCTACACCTTC.

This chain uses TRBV29-1 with TRBJ1-2; D possibly corresponds to TRBD1 (5 bases). Trimming stripped 7 bases from V and 0 bases from J, with 12 bases between. The CDR3 totals 13 residues. Per the germline V gene, CDR1 is SQVTM and CDR2 is ANQGSEA. For the CDR3, the DNA is TGCAGCGGAGGGGACGGAGCTAACTATGGCTACACCTTC. Its translation: CSGGDGANYGYTF.

CDR3 nucleotides: TGTGCCAGCTCTCCAGATACAGGGGGGAACGGGCCCCAGCATTTT. Translated, it gives CASSPDTGGNGPQHF. The rearrangement links TRBV18 to TRBJ1-5; 8 nucleotides align to TRBD1. J lost 9 bases, V lost 6 bases, and 13 bases had no gene match. Per the germline V gene, CDR1 is KGHSH and CDR2 is LQKENI. The CDR3 is 15 residues long.

The CDR3 reads CSARDLLNTEAFF. CDR3 in DNA: TGCAGTGCTAGAGATTTGCTGAACACTGAAGCTTTCTTT. This sequence joins TRBV20-1 and TRBJ1-1; no reliable D call. V was pared by 0 bases and J by 0 bases, with 5 bases between. The CDR3 loop spans 13 amino acids. Germline V gives CDR1 DFQATT, CDR2 SNEGSKA (reference sequence).

In this sample, this clonotype turned up a few times. The rearrangement links TRBV29-1 to TRBJ2-1, with 8 bases matching TRBD1. CDR1 and CDR2 (germline): SQVTM, ANQGSEA. This CDR3 is built from 12 residues. Trimming cost V 2 bases and J 9 bases; bases outside gene matches: 3. CDR3 DNA: TGCAGCGTTGAACCGGACAGGGTTGAGCAGTTCTTC. Its protein is CSVEPDRVEQFF.

The V call is TRBV5-1, the J call TRBJ1-6, with TRBD1 as a possible D gene (5 bases). This CDR3 region has 16 residues. The V end was cut by 3 bases, the J end by 10 bases, with 20 bases between. Germline CDR1 is SGHRS and CDR2 is YFSETQ. The DNA for the CDR3 is TGCGCCAGCAGCTCCGGGACGTCTGTACTAGGATCACCCCTCCACTTT. Encoded protein: CASSSGTSVLGSPLHF.

This chain uses TRBV2 with TRBJ1-2; TRBD1 might be the D (6 bases). Trimming pared 7 bases from V and 3 bases from J, leaving 21 bases between. The germline V gene encodes CDR1 SNHLY and CDR2 FYNNEI. This CDR3 region has 16 residues. CDR3 DNA sequence: TGTGCCAGCAACGAAATGAACGACGGGGGCGACTATGGCTACACCTTC. It is translated as CASNEMNDGGDYGYTF.